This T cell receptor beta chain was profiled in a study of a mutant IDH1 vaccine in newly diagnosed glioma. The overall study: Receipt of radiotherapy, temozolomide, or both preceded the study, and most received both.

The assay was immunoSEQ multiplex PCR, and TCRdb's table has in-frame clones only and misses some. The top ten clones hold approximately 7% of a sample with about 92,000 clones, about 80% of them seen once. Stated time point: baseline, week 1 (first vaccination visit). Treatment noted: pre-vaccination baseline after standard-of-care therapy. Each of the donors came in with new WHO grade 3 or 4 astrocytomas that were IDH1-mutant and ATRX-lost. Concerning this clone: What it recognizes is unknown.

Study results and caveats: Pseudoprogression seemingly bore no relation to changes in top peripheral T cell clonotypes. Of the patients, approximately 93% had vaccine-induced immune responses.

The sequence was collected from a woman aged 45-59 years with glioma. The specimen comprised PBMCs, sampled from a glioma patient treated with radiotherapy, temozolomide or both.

The DNA of the CDR3 is TGTGCCAGCAGCTTGGAACCGGGACAGGCCTCCTACGAGCAGTACTTC. Protein: CASSLEPGQASYEQYF. The V call is TRBV5-5, the J call TRBJ2-7, with 8 bases that match TRBD1. The CDR3 is 16 amino acids. Germline-derived CDR1 and CDR2 are SGHKS and YYEKEE (reference sequence). The V segment lost 0 bases and the J segment 0 bases; nucleotides outside the gene matches: 5.